A selection of T cell receptor beta chains follows, all from one sample in a study of identifying expanded T cells in peripheral blood. Method: immunoSEQ multiplex PCR; TCRdb's copy keeps in-frame clones and lacks some. Here the sample spans 85,000 to 95,000 clones, approximately 91% being singletons. Input material: blood. Every receptor here comes from a person aged 18 to 69 in good health. CDR3s include the opening cysteine and the closing phenylalanine or tryptophan.

j_call v_call cdr3_aa
TRBJ2-2 TRBV7-8 CASIGRAGGTTGELFF
TRBJ2-7 TRBV2 CASGRTASYEQYF
TRBJ2-7 TRBV5-4 CASSSQGQDEQYF
TRBJ2-6 TRBV7-9 CASSFYVGGANVLTF
TRBJ2-2 TRBV28 CASSRDQRNTGELFF
TRBJ1-4 TRBV28 CASSRDRAEEKLFF
TRBJ2-7 TRBV19 CASSGIIGTQLYEQYF
TRBJ2-1 TRBV11-2 CASSLMPDNEQFF
TRBJ2-1 TRBV7-9 CASSPPTGRWDEQFF
TRBJ1-1 TRBV5-1 CASSLTLNTEAFF
TRBJ1-6 TRBV5-6 CASSFRAHNSPLHF
TRBJ1-4 TRBV5-1 CASSLNVQGANEKLFF
TRBJ1-3 TRBV7-6 CASSLSGGTVVSGNTIYF
TRBJ2-7 TRBV5-1 CASSPPGLAGGEQYF
TRBJ2-5 TRBV29-1 CSVDLSGETQYF
TRBJ1-1 TRBV21-1 CASSSSRGNSPEAFF
TRBJ1-6 TRBV28 CASSPPSGTGGSPLHF
TRBJ1-5 TRBV15 CATSRDSSGNQPQHF
TRBJ2-7 TRBV4-3 CASSQSGTSGHEQYF
TRBJ2-7 TRBV28 CASSKIPSYEQYF
TRBJ2-1 TRBV30 CAWSVPTSGGYNEQFF
TRBJ1-6 TRBV27 CASSRDTRGSPLHF
TRBJ1-5 TRBV4-1 CASSRTGDSNQPQHF
TRBJ2-7 TRBV30 CAWSETYYEQYF
TRBJ2-7 TRBV5-8 CASSFGVGSYYEQYF
TRBJ1-4 TRBV2 CASRAGTANEKLFF
TRBJ2-2 TRBV2 CACSSPGARDTGELFF
TRBJ2-1 TRBV2 CASSEGARSYNEQFF
TRBJ1-2 TRBV4-2 CASSQVGLQGASYGYTF
TRBJ2-2 TRBV12-5 CASGLGDHGELFF
TRBJ1-1 TRBV7-9 CASSQGYTEAFF
TRBJ2-7 TRBV10-1 CASSEDRVSYEQYF
TRBJ2-4 TRBV18 CASSPPTGQGAKNIQYF
TRBJ2-4 TRBV29-1 CSVGAGTETKNIQYF
TRBJ2-7 TRBV28 CASSWEREQYF
TRBJ2-1 TRBV19 CASSPTLAGLDYNEQFF
TRBJ1-6 TRBV6-5 CASTPYAGRSPLHF
TRBJ2-7 TRBV6-5 CASSRLAVAYF
TRBJ2-5 TRBV5-1 CASRRERTRSLAETQYF
TRBJ2-5 TRBV7-6 CASSRTQGLGETQYF
TRBJ1-5 TRBV7-9 CASSRQGEEPQHF
TRBJ2-1 TRBV2 CASSEKFGGANEQFF
TRBJ1-1 TRBV19 CASNRGKDTEAFF
TRBJ2-7 TRBV5-5 CASSSPISGQTIYEQYF
TRBJ1-5 TRBV6-1 CASSEGQIWDQPQHF
TRBJ1-3 TRBV9 CASSVALSNTIYF
TRBJ2-2 TRBV29-1 CSVDFQEDTGELFF
TRBJ2-7 TRBV27 CASSWTAAPSYEQYF
TRBJ2-5 TRBV7-9 CASSLYGTGEETQYF
TRBJ2-7 TRBV27 CASSAGDSSYEQYF
TRBJ2-7 TRBV28 CASSPGTGAYEQYF
TRBJ2-5 TRBV5-1 CASTSGLAGGGETQYF
TRBJ2-3 TRBV5-1 CASSLEVLDTQYF